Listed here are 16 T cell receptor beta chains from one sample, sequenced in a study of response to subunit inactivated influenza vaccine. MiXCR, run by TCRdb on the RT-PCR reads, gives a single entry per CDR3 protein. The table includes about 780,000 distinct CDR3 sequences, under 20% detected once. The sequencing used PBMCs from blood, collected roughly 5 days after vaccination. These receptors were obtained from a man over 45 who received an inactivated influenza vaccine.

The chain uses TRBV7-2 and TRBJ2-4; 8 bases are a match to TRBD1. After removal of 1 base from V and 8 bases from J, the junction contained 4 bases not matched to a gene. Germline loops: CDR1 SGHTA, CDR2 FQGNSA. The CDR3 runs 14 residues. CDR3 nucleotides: TGTGCCAGCAGCTTAGGGACAGGGTGGGACATTCAGTACTTC. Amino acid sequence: CASSLGTGWDIQYF.

CDR3 coding DNA: TGTGCCAGCAGACAGGGGGCTAGCGGGAGTCGTGAGCAGTTCTTC. Protein sequence: CASRQGASGSREQFF. V and J are TRBV12-3 or TRBV12-4 and TRBJ2-1; possibly TRBD2 for D (10 bases). The CDR3 spans 15 residues. V was clipped by 6 bases and J by 9 bases, with 21 bases between them.

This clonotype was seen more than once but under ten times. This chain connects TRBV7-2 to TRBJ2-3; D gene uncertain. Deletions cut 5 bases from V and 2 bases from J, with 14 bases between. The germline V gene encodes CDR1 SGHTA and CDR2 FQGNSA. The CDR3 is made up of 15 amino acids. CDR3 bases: TGTGCCAGCAGCCCCGTAGGTGGGTCCACAGATACGCAGTATTTT. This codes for CASSPVGGSTDTQYF. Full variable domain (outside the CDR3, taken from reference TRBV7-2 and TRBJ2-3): GAGVSQSPSNKVTEKGKDVELRCDPISGHTALYWYRQSLGQGLEFLIYFQGNSAPDKSGLPSDRFSAERTGGSVSTLTIQRTQQEDSAVYLCASSPVGGSTDTQYFGPGTRLTVL.

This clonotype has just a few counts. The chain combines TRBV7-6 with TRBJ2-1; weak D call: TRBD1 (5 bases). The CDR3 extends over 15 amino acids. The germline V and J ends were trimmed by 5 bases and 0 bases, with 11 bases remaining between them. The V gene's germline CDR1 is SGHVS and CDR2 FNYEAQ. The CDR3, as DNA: TGTGCCAGCAGCAAGGACACGAGCTCCTACAATGAGCAGTTCTTC. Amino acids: CASSKDTSSYNEQFF.

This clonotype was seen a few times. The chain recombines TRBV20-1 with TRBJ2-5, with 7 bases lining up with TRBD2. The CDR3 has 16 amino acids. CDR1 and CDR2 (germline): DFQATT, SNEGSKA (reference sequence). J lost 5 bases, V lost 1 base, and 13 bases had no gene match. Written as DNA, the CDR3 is TGCAGTGCTAGAGTGTACGCTACTAGCGCTGTGGAGACCCAGTACTTC. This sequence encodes CSARVYATSAVETQYF.

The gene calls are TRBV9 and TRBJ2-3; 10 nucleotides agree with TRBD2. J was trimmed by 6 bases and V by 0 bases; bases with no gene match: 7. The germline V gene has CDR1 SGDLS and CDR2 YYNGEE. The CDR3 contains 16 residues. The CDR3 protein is CASSVGLAGERDTQYF. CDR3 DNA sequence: TGTGCCAGCAGCGTAGGTCTAGCGGGAGAAAGGGATACGCAGTATTTT.

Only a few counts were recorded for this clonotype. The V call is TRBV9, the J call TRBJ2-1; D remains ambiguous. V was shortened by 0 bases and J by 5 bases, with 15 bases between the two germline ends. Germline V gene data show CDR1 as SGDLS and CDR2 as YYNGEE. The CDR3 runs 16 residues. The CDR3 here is CASSVEVGLINNEQFF. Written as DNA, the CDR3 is TGTGCCAGCAGCGTAGAAGTAGGGCTGATTAACAATGAGCAGTTCTTC.

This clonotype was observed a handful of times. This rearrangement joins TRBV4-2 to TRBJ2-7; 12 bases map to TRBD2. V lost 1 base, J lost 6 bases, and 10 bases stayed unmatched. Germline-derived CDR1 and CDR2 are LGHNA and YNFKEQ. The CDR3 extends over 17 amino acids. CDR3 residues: CASSQVELAGGPGEQYF. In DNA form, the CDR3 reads TGTGCCAGCAGCCAAGTTGAGCTAGCGGGGGGGCCAGGCGAGCAGTACTTC.

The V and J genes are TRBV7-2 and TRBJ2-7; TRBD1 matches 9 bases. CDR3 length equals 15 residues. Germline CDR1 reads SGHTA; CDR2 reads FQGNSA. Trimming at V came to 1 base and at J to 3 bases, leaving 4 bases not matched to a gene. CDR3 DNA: TGTGCCAGCAGCTTAGAAGGACAGGGGAACTACGAGCAGTACTTC. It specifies CASSLEGQGNYEQYF.

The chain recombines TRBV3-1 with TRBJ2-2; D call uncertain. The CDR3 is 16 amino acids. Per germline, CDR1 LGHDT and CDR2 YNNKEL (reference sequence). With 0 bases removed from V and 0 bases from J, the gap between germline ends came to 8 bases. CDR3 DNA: TGTGCCAGCAGCCAAGACTCCCCGACGAACACCGGGGAGCTGTTTTTT. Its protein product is CASSQDSPTNTGELFF.

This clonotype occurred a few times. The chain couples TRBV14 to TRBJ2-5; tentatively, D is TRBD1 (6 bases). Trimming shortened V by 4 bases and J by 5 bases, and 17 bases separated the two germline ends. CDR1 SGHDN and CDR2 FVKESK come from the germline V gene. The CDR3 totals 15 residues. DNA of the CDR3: TGTGCCAGCAGCCGCCTTCGGACAGCCGACGAGACCCAGTACTTC. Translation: CASSRLRTADETQYF.

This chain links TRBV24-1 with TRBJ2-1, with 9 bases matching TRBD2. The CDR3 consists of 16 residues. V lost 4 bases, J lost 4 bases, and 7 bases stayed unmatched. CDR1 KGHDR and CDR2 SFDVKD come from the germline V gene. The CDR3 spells CATSDHGLAPYNEQFF. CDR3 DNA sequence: TGTGCCACCAGTGACCATGGACTAGCGCCGTACAATGAGCAGTTCTTC.

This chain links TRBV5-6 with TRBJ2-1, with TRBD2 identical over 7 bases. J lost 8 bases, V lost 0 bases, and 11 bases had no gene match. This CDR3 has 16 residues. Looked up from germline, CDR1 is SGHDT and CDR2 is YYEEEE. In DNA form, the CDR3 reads TGTGCCAGCAGCTTGGGATGGACTAGATGGGCCCATGAGCAGTTCTTC. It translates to CASSLGWTRWAHEQFF.

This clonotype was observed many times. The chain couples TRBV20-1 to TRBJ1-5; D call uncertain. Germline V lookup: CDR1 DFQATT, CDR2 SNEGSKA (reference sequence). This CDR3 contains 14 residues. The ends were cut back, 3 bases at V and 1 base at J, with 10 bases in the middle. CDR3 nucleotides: TGCAGTGCTAGTAAGGGCCCGAGCAATCAGCCCCAGCATTTT. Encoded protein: CSASKGPSNQPQHF.

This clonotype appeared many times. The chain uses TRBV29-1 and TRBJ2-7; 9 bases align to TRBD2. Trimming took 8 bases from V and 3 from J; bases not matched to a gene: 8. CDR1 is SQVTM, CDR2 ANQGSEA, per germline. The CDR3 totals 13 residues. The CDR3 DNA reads TGCAGCATTGGGACTAGCCGCAACTACGAGCAGTACTTC. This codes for CSIGTSRNYEQYF.

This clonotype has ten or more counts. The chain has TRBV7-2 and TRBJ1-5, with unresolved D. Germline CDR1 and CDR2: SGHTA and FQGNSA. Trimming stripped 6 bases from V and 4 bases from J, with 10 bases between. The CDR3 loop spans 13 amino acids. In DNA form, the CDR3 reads TGTGCCAGCAGTTCCGCGGGAAATCAGCCCCAGCATTTT. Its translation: CASSSAGNQPQHF.